This T cell receptor beta chain was sequenced for a study of blood T cells in healthy people across ages. Regarding the study as a whole: Among T cells, TCR beta diversity per million cells dropped roughly linearly as age rose.

A second about 6 to 12 cycle PCR used barcoded and J-beta primers. Each TCR beta cDNA got a 12-nucleotide random molecular identifier. One entry per CDR3 protein results from TCRdb running MiXCR on the 5' RACE reads. The table records more than 700,000 distinct CDR3 sequences, 53% of them present only once. With regard to this clonotype: Its antigen is unknown.

Researchers collected 9.5 to 10 milliliters of peripheral blood from every single donor. The CDR3 runs to 15 residues. Germline assignment: CDR1 DFQATT and CDR2 SNEGSKA (reference sequence). V lost 6 bases and J 5 bases, leaving 17 bases between the germline ends. The rearrangement links TRBV20-1 to TRBJ1-6, with no clear D. This TCR was sampled from a man of 80 years or more in good health. Sequenced: blood. CDR3 DNA: TGCAGTGCCCGCGGCTTTAGAGGGAATAATTCACCCCTCCACTTT. It codes for CSARGFRGNNSPLHF.